This T cell receptor (beta chain) was documented in a study of T cell responses to AZD1222 COVID-19 vaccine. General study findings and limits: Increases in Spike-specific TCR breadth and depth were seen after two AZD1222 doses.

Method: immunoSEQ multiplex PCR; TCRdb's copy keeps in-frame clones and lacks some. The sample comprises 150,000 or so clones, about 88% of which are singletons, and approximately 20% rests with the top ten. The ends lost 2 bases at V and 7 bases at J; junction bases unmatched: 7. The CDR3 loop spans 15 amino acids. CDR1 and CDR2 from the germline V gene are SGHAT and FQNNGV. Remarks on this clone: What it recognizes is unknown.

Source: peripheral blood, taken on day 0 of AZD1222 vaccination. The receptor was isolated from an adult in good health. The chain uses TRBV11-2 and TRBJ2-7; 11 bases fit TRBD2. CDR3 sequence reads: CASSLRLAGGQEQYF. The CDR3 DNA follows: TGTGCCAGCAGCTTAAGGCTAGCGGGGGGCCAGGAGCAGTACTTC. The full variable domain, in which reference TRBV11-2 and TRBJ2-7 provide the parts outside the CDR3, is EAGVAQSPRYKIIEKRQSVAFWCNPISGHATLYWYQQILGQGPKLLIQFQNNGVVDDSQLPKDRFSAERLKGVDSTLKIQPAKLEDSAVYLCASSLRLAGGQEQYFGPGTRLTVT.